These 12 T cell receptor beta chains share one sample of origin, sequenced in a study of cytomegalovirus exposure and HLA in healthy donors. PCR used 60 Vbeta primers and 13 Jbeta primers. Libraries were prepared by immunoSEQ multiplex PCR; TCRdb keeps only in-frame clonotypes and omits some of them. The sample has roughly 200,000 clones, 77% seen once. The sequenced material came from PBMCs. The receptors here all came from a woman between 55 and 75 years old in good health and CMV-seropositive.

The gene calls are TRBV6-1 and TRBJ2-1, with TRBD2 matching 9 bases. This CDR3 region has 15 residues. The trim removed 3 bases at V and 9 bases at J, leaving 9 bases unmatched. CDR1 and CDR2 from the germline V gene are MNHNS and SASEGT. CDR3 nucleotides: TGTGCCAGCAGTGACCATGGCGGGAGGGTGGGTGAGCAGTTCTTC. Translated, it gives CASSDHGGRVGEQFF.

The chain has TRBV4-1 and TRBJ2-6; perhaps TRBD1 as D (5 bases). Germline V lookup: CDR1 MGHRA, CDR2 YSYEKL. CDR3 length: 16 residues. The ends were cut back, 1 base at V and 4 bases at J, with 11 bases in the middle. As DNA, the CDR3 is TGCGCCAGCAGCCAAGCCCGGACATCAGGGGCCAACGTCCTGACTTTC. This encodes CASSQARTSGANVLTF.

The chain carries TRBV19 and TRBJ2-7; 7 bases match TRBD1. Germline V CDR1 and CDR2: LNHDA, SQIVND (reference sequence). The V gene end was trimmed by 3 bases and the J gene end by 2 bases; junction bases not matched to a gene: 7. There are 15 residues in the CDR3. CDR3 sequence (DNA): TGTGCCAGTAGTATTAGTACAGGGGCGGCCTACGAGCAGTACTTC. This gives the protein CASSISTGAAYEQYF.

V gene TRBV5-1 combines with J gene TRBJ2-5, with D possibly matching TRBD1 (6 bases). The V gene lost 4 bases and the J gene lost 7 bases, with 8 bases spanning the gap. CDR1 SGHRS and CDR2 YFSETQ come from the germline V gene. The length of the CDR3 is 11 residues. In nucleotides, the CDR3 is TGCGCCAGCAGCCAACAGGGGACCCAGTACTTC. Its translation: CASSQQGTQYF.

This clone has a handful of counts. V gene TRBV4-3 combines with J gene TRBJ1-2, with D possibly matching TRBD1 (6 bases). CDR1 is LGHNA, CDR2 YSLEER, per germline. This CDR3 is 17 amino acids long. Trimming left V 0 bases short and J 6 bases short, with 20 bases between. The CDR3 is CASSQDFARGGSDGYTF. In nucleotides, the CDR3 is TGCGCCAGCAGCCAAGATTTCGCCAGGGGTGGGTCCGATGGCTACACCTTC.

The rearrangement links TRBV5-4 to TRBJ1-4, with D tentatively TRBD1 (5 bases). Per the germline V gene, CDR1 is SGHNT and CDR2 is YYREEE (reference sequence). The CDR3 extends over 14 amino acids. Trimming cost V 0 bases and J 4 bases, with 7 bases left between them. The CDR3 coding sequence is TGTGCCAGCAGCTTGGACAGGCTTAATGAAAAACTGTTTTTT. It codes for CASSLDRLNEKLFF.

This sequence joins TRBV7-2 and TRBJ2-4, with TRBD1 matching 9 bases. Trimming at V came to 5 bases and at J to 9 bases, leaving 14 bases not matched to a gene. In germline, CDR1 is SGHTA, CDR2 FQGNSA. CDR3 length equals 16 residues. CDR3 DNA: TGTGCCAGCAGCCGAACAGGGGGCTTTGGTGAAAGCATTCAGTACTTC. As protein: CASSRTGGFGESIQYF.

This clone was counted once. The genes are TRBV2 and TRBJ1-2; 9 nucleotides line up with TRBD1. Trimming cost V 7 bases and J 7 bases; bases outside gene matches: 7. This CDR3 has 13 residues. CDR1 and CDR2 (germline): SNHLY, FYNNEI. The CDR3 is CASNTGGSGGYTF. Here the CDR3 DNA reads TGTGCCAGCAACACAGGGGGCAGCGGTGGCTACACCTTC.

The sample holds a few counts of this clone. The V and J genes are TRBV10-1 and TRBJ2-3; 11 bases align to TRBD2. The junction had 2 bases not matched to a gene; V was cut back by 0 bases and J by 6 bases. The length of the CDR3 is 15 residues. Germline V gene sequence: CDR1 WNHNN, CDR2 SYGVQD (reference sequence). The CDR3, as DNA: TGCGCCAGCAGTGAGTCGTTAGCGGGAGGGGATACGCAGTATTTT. This codes for CASSESLAGGDTQYF.

As DNA, the CDR3 is TGTGCCACCAAAAGGACAGGGGGTGGGGAGACCCAGTACTTC. Its translation: CATKRTGGGETQYF. The genes are TRBV7-2 and TRBJ2-5; 10 nucleotides agree with TRBD1. There are 14 residues in the CDR3. Germline CDR1 SGHTA, CDR2 FQGNSA. The V gene end was trimmed by 10 bases and the J gene end by 5 bases; junction bases not matched to a gene: 10.

This chain's CDR3 is CASSLGVADAETQYF. The DNA for the CDR3 is TGCGCCAGCAGCTTGGGGGTAGCGGATGCGGAGACCCAGTACTTC. V gene TRBV5-1 combines with J gene TRBJ2-5; tentative D call: TRBD2 (6 bases). Trimming removed 0 bases at V and 5 bases at J, with 14 bases between. The CDR3 runs 15 residues. The germline gives CDR1 SGHRS, CDR2 YFSETQ.

V usage is TRBV2 and J usage is TRBJ2-2; 7 nucleotides match TRBD2. This CDR3 has 14 amino acids. The germline CDR1 and CDR2 sequences are SNHLY and FYNNEI. J lost 6 bases, V lost 2 bases, and 3 bases had no gene match. The CDR3 sequence is CASSEMGGSGELFF. In DNA, the CDR3 is TGTGCCAGCAGTGAAATGGGGGGGTCCGGGGAGCTGTTTTTT.